This entry features one T cell receptor beta chain sequence. This sample was taken from a study of blood T cell repertoires in COVID-19. Across the whole study: Samples came from the United States, Italy and Spain, spanning acute and convalescent COVID-19.

TCRdb's copy holds only in-frame clones and misses some; the assay was immunoSEQ multiplex PCR. The sample has some 270,000 clones, about 84% seen once. V was clipped by 3 bases and J by 3 bases, with 8 bases between them. Germline V gives CDR1 LNHDA, CDR2 SQIVND (reference sequence). The CDR3 is made up of 13 amino acids. Sequenced: peripheral blood. The sequence was obtained from a woman aged 80 or over with COVID-19, enrolled during active disease. V gene TRBV19 combines with J gene TRBJ2-5; D uncertain. CDR3 region: CASSMTREETQYF. The CDR3 DNA reads as TGTGCCAGTAGTATGACCCGGGAAGAGACCCAGTACTTC. The whole variable domain, remainder taken from reference TRBV19 and TRBJ2-5, is DGGITQSPKYLFRKEGQNVTLSCEQNLNHDAMYWYRQDPGQGLRLIYYSQIVNDFQKGDIAEGYSVSREKKESFPLTVTSAQKNPTAFYLCASSMTREETQYFGPGTRLLVL.